This T cell receptor (beta chain) was documented in a study of radiotherapy plus CTLA-4 blockade in lung cancer. The V and J ends lost 3 bases and 8 bases, in that order; junction bases with no gene match: 2. The CDR3 covers 14 residues. Looked up from germline, CDR1 is MNHEY and CDR2 is SVGAGI. Sequencing was performed with immunoSEQ multiplex PCR; in TCRdb, only in-frame clones are kept and a portion is missing. Of around 80,000 clones in the sample, approximately 84% were seen once. Worth noting for this clone: The sample has other DNA sequences that encode this CDR3 too.

The receptor was isolated from a human donor with non-small cell lung cancer who had stable disease on radiotherapy plus ipilimumab. This rearrangement joins TRBV6-5 to TRBJ1-4; TRBD1 matches 11 bases. The input for sequencing was peripheral blood, taken from a patient treated with radiotherapy plus ipilimumab. CDR3 nucleotide sequence: TGTGCCAGCAGTTATGGGGACAGGGGGGAAAAACTGTTTTTT. Protein product: CASSYGDRGEKLFF.